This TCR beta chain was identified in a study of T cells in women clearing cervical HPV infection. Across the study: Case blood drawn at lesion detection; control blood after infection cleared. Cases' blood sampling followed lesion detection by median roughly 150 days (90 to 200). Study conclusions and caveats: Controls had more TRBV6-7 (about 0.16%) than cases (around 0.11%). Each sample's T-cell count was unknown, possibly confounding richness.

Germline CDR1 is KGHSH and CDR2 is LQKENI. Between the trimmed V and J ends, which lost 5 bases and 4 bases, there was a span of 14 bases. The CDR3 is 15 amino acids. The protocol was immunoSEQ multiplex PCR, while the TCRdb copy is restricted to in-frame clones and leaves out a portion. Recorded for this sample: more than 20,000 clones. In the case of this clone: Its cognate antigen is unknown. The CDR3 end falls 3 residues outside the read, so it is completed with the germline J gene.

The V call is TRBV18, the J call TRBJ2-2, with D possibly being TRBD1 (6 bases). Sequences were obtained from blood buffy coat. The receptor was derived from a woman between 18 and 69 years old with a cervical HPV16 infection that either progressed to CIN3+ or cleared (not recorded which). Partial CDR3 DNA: TGTGCCAGCTCATCTACACAGGGCACCACCGGGGAG. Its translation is CASSSTQGTTGE. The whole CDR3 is CASSSTQGTTGELFF.